This TCR beta chain was profiled in a study of blood T cells in healthy people across ages. Primed by a sample-barcoded 5' primer and a J-beta primer mix, a second PCR proceeded for roughly 7 to 11 cycles. TCRdb re-called the 5' RACE reads with MiXCR, one entry per CDR3 protein. This sample has roughly 1,800,000 distinct CDR3 sequences; less than 50% occur once, and the top ten carry less than 2.5%. The receptor's source is a woman aged 40 to 50 in good health. Source material: blood.

Here the CDR3 DNA reads TGCGCCAGCAGCTCAGACGGAGGAACATATAATTCACCCCTCCACTTT. Translating it yields CASSSDGGTYNSPLHF. V gene TRBV5-1 combines with J gene TRBJ1-6; D is unclear. The CDR3 has 16 amino acids. CDR1 is SGHRS, CDR2 YFSETQ, per germline. V was pared by 3 bases and J by 4 bases, with 14 bases between.